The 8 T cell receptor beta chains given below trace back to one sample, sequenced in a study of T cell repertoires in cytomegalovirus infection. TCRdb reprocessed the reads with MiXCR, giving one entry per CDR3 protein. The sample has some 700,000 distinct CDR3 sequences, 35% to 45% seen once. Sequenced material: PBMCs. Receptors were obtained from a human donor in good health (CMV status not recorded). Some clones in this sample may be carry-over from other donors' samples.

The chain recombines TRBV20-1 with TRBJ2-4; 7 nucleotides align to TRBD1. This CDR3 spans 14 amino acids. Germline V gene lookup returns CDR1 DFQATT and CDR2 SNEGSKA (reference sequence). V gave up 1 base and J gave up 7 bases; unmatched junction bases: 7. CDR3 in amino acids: CSARGPRDSNIQYF. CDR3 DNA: TGCAGTGCTAGAGGTCCCCGGGACAGCAACATTCAGTACTTC.

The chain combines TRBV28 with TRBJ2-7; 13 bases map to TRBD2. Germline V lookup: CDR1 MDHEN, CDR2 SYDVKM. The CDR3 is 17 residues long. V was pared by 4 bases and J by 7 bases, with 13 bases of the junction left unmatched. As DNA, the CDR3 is TGTGCCAGCAGTTCAGGCGGACTAGCGGGAGTGGGTTATGAGCAGTACTTC. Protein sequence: CASSSGGLAGVGYEQYF.

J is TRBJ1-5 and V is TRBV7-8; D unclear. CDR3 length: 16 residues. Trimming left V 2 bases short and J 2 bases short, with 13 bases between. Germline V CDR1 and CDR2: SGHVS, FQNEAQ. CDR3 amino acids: CASSLRSDRGNQPQHF. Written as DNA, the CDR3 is TGTGCCAGCAGCTTACGGTCCGATAGAGGCAATCAGCCCCAGCATTTT.

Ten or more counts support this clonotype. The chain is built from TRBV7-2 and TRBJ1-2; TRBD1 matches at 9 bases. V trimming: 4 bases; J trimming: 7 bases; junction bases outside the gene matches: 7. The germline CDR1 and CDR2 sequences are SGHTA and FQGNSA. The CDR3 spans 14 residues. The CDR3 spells CASSSGQGFSGYTF. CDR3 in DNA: TGTGCCAGCAGCTCAGGACAGGGGTTTAGTGGCTACACCTTC. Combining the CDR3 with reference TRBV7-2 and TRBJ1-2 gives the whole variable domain GAGVSQSPSNKVTEKGKDVELRCDPISGHTALYWYRQSLGQGLEFLIYFQGNSAPDKSGLPSDRFSAERTGGSVSTLTIQRTQQEDSAVYLCASSSGQGFSGYTFGSGTRLTVV.

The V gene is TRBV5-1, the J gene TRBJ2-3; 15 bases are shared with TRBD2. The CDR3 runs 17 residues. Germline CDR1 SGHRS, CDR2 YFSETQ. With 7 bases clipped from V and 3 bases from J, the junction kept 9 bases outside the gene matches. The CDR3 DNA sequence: TGCGCCAGCCGCCCCGGGACTAGCGGGAGGTTAACAGATACGCAGTATTTT. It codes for CASRPGTSGRLTDTQYF.

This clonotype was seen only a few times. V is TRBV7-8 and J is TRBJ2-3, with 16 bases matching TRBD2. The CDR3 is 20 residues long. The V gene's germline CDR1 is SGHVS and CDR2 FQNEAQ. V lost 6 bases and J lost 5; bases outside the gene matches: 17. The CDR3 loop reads CASRDGTSGRAERRRDTQYF. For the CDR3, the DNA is TGTGCCAGCAGGGATGGGACTAGCGGGAGGGCCGAACGAAGGAGAGATACGCAGTATTTT.

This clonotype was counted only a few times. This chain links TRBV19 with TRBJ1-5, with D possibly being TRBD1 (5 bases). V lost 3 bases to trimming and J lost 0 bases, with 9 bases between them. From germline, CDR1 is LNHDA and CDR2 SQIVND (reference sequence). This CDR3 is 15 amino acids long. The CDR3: CASSISRASNQPQHF. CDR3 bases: TGTGCCAGTAGTATCAGCAGGGCTAGCAATCAGCCCCAGCATTTT.

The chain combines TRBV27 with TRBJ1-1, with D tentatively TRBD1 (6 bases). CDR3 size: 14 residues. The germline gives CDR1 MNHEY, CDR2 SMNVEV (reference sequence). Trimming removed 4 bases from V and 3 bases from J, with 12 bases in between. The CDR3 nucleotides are TGTGCCAGCAGTTGGCAGGGGCCCCACACTGAAGCTTTCTTT. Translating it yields CASSWQGPHTEAFF.